This TCR beta chain stems from a study of molecular identifiers for immune sequencing clone quantification (dated by TCRdb to 2017 to 2018). Describing the broader study: For a replicate experiment, the RNA from either approximately 20,000 or 100,000 naive CD8 T cells was divided into five aliquots, and four of those aliquots went on to sequencing. CD8 T cells were used in a methods study to benchmark molecular-identifier clustering-based TCR repertoire sequencing (MIDCIRS) and TCR RNA copy counting. Broad study findings and their caveats: The naive libraries included spiked-in Jurkat TCR RNA (over nine copies' worth), and this RNA is not part of the donor repertoire. Highly expanded clone sizes could be underestimated if identical TCR molecules share a barcode. Even against a background of approximately 1 million naive CD8 T cells, spiked-in Jurkat TCR RNA amounting to a single cell's worth was reported to be detectable. Modeling estimated about three recovered TCR RNA copies per cell, compared with 8.5 to 10 by digital PCR, which implies roughly 30% capture efficiency. In CMV-specific effector cells, clones with more than 20 RNA copies contained over 98% of molecules, whereas in naive cells such clones contained under 1% of molecules. Without barcode sub-clustering, chimeric consensus sequences inflated TCR diversity; chimeras reached as high as 47%.

This clonotype occurred many times. What antigen it recognizes has not been identified. No per-base quality is available; no much larger clone lies one base away. Libraries of naive CD8 T cells were built from approximately 20,000 to 980,000 sorted cells, with 10%, 30% or 50% of the purified RNA used. Naive CD8 T cells, defined as CD8+CD4-CCR7+CD45RA+, were FACS-sorted into RLT Plus buffer on a BD FACSAria II. Detection sensitivity was tested by spiking Jurkat RNA equal to roughly ten TCR copies' worth into samples containing roughly 19,000-1,000,000 naive CD8 T cells. Enrichment of CD8 T cells was done with RosetteSep CD8+ T Cell Enrichment Cocktail plus Ficoll-Paque, and ACK red cell lysis came afterward. Library prep was done by PCR. These reads were obtained on a NextSeq 500. Preparation of bulk TCR libraries followed a previously described approach, with the TCR primers listed in Table S5. Purification of total RNA was performed with the Qiagen AllPrep DNA/RNA kit. Before analysis, reads from multiple sequencing runs of the same library were pooled. On the study's bioinformatics: Reads were retained only if an exact TCR constant sequence was present, and the retained reads were trimmed to 150 nt and grouped according to their 12-nt molecular barcodes. Reads inside each barcode group were sub-clustered using a 15% Levenshtein threshold, and a quality-weighted consensus sequence was constructed for each RNA molecule. Non-functional sequences were filtered out, along with any lower-count sequence sitting one edit away from another sequence. Based on fitting two negative binomial distributions, any barcode sub-cluster with under 20% of the maximum read count was discarded. TCRdb reanalyzed the raw reads on its own, using fastp at Q25 for trimming and MiXCR for clone calling, and kept in-frame beta chains. Identical CDR3 proteins give one entry, which carries the most common genes and DNA. TCRdb's processing, not the study's, gives the V and J calls here. Within this sample are some 96,000 distinct CDR3 sequences, with approximately 25% of them counted one time only. Around 0.92% of the sample goes to the ten largest clones.

From a lookup of the germline V gene (reference sequence), CDR1 and CDR2 are GTSNPN and SVGIG. The CDR3 runs 16 residues from the cysteine to the phenylalanine. Solely the CDR3 DNA is kept, with 48 bases framed from the first base. Cut back by 0 bases and 2 bases, the V and J ends lie 14 bases apart. The sequence is built from TRBV30 and TRBJ2-4; the best D guess is TRBD2, with 6 bases matching. The TCR was taken from a human donor in good health. Some libraries in this study had Jurkat cell RNA spiked in. Sequenced: naive CD8+ T cells from blood, with Jurkat cell RNA spiked in. Taken with the paper, the label for cell subset or site translates to: FACS-sorted CD8+CD4-CCR7+CD45RA+ naive T cells. The CDR3 in this case is CAWSVLLGGTKNIQYF. The DNA reads TGTGCCTGGAGTGTACTGCTCGGAGGGACCAAAAACATTCAGTACTTC.